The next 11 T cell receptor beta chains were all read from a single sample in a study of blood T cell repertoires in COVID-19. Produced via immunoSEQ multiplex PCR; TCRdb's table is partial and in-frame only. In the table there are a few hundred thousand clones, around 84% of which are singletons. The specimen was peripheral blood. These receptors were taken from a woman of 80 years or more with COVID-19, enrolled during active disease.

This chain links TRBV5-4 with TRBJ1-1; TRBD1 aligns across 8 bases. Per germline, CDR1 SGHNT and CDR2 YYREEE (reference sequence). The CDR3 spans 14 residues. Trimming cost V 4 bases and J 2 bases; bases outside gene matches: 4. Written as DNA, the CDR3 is TGTGCCAGCAGCATCGGACAGGGTAACACTGAAGCTTTCTTT. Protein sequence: CASSIGQGNTEAFF.

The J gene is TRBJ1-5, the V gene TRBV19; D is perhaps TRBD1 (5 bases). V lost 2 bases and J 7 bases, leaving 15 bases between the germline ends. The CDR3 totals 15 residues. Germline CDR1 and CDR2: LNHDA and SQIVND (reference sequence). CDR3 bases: TGTGCCAGTAGTATACTTAAGGGAGGGGCCCAGCCCCAGCATTTT. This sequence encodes CASSILKGGAQPQHF.

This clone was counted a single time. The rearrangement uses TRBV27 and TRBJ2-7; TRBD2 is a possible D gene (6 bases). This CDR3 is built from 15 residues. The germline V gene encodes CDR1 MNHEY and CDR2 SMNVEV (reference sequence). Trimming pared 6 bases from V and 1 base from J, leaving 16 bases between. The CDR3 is CASSISGGGSYEQYV. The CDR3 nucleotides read TGTGCCAGCAGCATTAGCGGTGGGGGATCCTACGAGCAGTACGTC.

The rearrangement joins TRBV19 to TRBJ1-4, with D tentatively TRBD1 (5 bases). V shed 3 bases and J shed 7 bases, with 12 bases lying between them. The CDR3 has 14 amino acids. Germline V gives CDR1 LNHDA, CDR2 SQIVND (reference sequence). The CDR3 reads CASSMEGRGEKLFF. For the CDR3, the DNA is TGTGCCAGTAGTATGGAGGGGCGCGGTGAAAAACTGTTTTTT. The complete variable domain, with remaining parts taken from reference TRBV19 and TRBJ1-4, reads DGGITQSPKYLFRKEGQNVTLSCEQNLNHDAMYWYRQDPGQGLRLIYYSQIVNDFQKGDIAEGYSVSREKKESFPLTVTSAQKNPTAFYLCASSMEGRGEKLFFGSGTQLSVL.

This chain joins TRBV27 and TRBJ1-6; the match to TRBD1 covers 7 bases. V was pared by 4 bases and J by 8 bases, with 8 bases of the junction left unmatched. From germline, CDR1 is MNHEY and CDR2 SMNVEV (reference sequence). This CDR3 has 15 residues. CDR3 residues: CASSSTGIGDSPLHF. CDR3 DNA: TGTGCCAGCAGTTCGACAGGGATCGGAGATTCACCCCTCCACTTT.

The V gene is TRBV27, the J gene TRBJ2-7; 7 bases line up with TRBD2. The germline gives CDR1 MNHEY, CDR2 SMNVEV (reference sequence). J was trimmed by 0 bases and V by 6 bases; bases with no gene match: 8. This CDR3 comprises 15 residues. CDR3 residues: CASRPIGEGSYEQYF. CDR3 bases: TGTGCCAGCAGACCAATAGGGGAGGGCTCCTACGAGCAGTACTTC.

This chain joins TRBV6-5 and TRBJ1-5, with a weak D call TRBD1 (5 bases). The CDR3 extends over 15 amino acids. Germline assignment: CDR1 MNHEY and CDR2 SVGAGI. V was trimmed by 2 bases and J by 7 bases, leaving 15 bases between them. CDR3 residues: CASSYAGGEGQPQHF. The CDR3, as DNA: TGTGCCAGCAGTTACGCGGGGGGGGAAGGCCAGCCCCAGCATTTT.

The chain's CDR3 is CASSRRGGGGAPDTQYF. The CDR3 nucleotides are TGCGCCAGCAGCCGCCGGGGTGGCGGGGGGGCCCCAGATACGCAGTATTTT. The gene calls are TRBV5-1 and TRBJ2-3; the match to TRBD2 covers 9 bases. Germline V gives CDR1 SGHRS, CDR2 YFSETQ. The V segment lost 4 bases and the J segment 4 bases; nucleotides outside the gene matches: 13. This CDR3 comprises 17 residues.

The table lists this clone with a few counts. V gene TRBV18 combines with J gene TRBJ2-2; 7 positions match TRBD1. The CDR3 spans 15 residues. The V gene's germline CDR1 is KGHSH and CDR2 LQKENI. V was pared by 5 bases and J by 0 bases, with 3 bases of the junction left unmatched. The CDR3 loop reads CASSSGQANTGELFF. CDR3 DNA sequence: TGTGCCAGCTCAAGTGGACAGGCGAACACCGGGGAGCTGTTTTTT.

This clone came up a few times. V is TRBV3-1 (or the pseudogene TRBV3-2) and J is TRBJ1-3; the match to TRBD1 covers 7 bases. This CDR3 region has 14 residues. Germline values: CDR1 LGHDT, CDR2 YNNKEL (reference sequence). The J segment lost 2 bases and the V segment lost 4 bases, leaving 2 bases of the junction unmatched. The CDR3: CASSLGQTGNTIYF. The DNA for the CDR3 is TGTGCCAGCAGCCTGGGACAGACTGGAAACACCATATATTTT.

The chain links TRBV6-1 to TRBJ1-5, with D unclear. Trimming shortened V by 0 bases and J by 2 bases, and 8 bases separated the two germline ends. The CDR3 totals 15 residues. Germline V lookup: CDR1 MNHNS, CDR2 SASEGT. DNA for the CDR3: TGTGCCAGCAGTGAAGCGTCCGGGGGCAATCAGCCCCAGCATTTT. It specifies CASSEASGGNQPQHF.